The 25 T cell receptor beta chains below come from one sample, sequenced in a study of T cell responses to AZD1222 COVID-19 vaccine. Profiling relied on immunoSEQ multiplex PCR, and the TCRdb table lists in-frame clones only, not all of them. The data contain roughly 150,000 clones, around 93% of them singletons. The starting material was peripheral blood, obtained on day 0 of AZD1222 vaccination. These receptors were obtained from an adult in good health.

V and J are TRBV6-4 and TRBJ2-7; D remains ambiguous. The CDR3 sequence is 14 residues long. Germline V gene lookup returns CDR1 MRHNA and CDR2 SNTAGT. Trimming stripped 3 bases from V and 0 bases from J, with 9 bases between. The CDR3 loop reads CASSEGGPSYEQYF. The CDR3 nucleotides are TGTGCCAGCAGTGAAGGCGGTCCCTCCTACGAGCAGTACTTC.

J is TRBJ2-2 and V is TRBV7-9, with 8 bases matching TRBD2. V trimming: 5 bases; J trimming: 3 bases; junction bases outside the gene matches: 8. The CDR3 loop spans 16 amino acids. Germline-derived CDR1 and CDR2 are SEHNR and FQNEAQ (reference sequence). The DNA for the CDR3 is TGTGCCAGCAGCCCCCTAACGGGAGGGTACACCGGGGAGCTGTTTTTT. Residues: CASSPLTGGYTGELFF.

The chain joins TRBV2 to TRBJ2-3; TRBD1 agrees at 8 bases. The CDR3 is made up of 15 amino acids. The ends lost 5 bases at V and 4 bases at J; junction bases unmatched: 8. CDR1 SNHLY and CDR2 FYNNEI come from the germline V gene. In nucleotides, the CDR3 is TGTGCCAGCAGTACCGCGGACAGGGAGGCAGATACGCAGTATTTT. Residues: CASSTADREADTQYF.

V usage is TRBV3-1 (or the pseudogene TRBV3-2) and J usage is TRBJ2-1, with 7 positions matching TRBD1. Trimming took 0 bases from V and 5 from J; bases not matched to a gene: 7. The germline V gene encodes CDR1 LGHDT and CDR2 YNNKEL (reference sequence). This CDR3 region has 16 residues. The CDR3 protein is CASSQEMGQGDNEQFF. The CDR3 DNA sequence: TGTGCCAGCAGCCAAGAGATGGGGCAGGGGGACAATGAGCAGTTCTTC.

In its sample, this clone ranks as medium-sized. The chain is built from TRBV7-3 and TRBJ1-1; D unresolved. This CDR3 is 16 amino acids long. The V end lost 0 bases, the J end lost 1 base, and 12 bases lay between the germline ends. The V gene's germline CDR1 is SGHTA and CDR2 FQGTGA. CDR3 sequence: CASSLTEQRTNTEAFF. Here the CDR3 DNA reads TGTGCCAGCAGCTTAACGGAGCAACGGACGAACACTGAAGCTTTCTTT. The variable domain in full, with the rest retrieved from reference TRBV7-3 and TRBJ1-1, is GAGVSQTPSNKVTEKGKYVELRCDPISGHTALYWYRQSLGQGPEFLIYFQGTGAADDSGLPNDRFFAVRPEGSVSTLKIQRTERGDSAVYLCASSLTEQRTNTEAFFGQGTRLTVV.

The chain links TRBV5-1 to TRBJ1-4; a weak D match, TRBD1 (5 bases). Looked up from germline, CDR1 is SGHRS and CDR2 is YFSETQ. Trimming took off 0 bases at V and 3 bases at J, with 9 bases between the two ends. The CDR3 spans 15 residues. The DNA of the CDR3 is TGCGCCAGCAGCTTGGAAGGGGCCGCTAATGAAAAACTGTTTTTT. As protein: CASSLEGAANEKLFF.

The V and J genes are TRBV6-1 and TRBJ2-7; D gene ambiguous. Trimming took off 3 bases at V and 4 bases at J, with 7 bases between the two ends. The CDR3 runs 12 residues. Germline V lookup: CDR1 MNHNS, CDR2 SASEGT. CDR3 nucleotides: TGTGCCAGCAGTGAGACGGGTTACGAGCAGTACTTC. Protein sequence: CASSETGYEQYF.

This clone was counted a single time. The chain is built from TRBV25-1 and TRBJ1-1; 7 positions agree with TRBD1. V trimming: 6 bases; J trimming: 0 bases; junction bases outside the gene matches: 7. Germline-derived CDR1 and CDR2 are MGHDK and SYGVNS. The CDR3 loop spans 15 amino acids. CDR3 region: CASSRGLGVNTEAFF. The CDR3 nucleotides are TGTGCCAGCAGCAGGGGGTTAGGCGTGAACACTGAAGCTTTCTTT. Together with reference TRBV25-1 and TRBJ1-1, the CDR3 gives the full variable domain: EADIYQTPRYLVIGTGKKITLECSQTMGHDKMYWYQQDPGMELHLIHYSYGVNSTEKGDLSSESTVSRIRTEHFPLTLESARPSHTSQYLCASSRGLGVNTEAFFGQGTRLTVV.

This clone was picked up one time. The CDR3 region is CASRESGTYNEQFF. CDR3 DNA sequence: TGTGCCAGCAGGGAGTCCGGAACCTACAATGAGCAGTTCTTC. This chain links TRBV2 with TRBJ2-1; D ambiguous. V lost 6 bases and J lost 2, with 11 bases in between. Germline CDR1 is SNHLY and CDR2 is FYNNEI. CDR3 size: 14 residues.

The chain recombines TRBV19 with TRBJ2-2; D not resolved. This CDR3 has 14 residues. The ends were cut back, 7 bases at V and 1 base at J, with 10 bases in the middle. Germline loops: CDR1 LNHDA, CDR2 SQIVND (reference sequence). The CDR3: CASKLLRNTGELFF. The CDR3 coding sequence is TGTGCCAGTAAGTTACTGAGGAACACCGGGGAGCTGTTTTTT.

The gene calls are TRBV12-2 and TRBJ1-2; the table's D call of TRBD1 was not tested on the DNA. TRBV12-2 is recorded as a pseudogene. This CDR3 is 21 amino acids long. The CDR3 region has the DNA TGTGCAAGTCGCTTCATCGCAATTCGCCCGGGACACTTCTCCCCTCCCTATGGCTACACCTTC. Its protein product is CASRFIAIRPGHFSPPYGYTF.

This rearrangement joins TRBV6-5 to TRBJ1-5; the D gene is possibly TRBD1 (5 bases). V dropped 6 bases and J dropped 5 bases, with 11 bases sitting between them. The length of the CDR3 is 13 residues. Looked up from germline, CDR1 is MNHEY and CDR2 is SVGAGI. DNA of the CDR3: TGTGCCAGCAGGCAGGGATCCCATCAGCCCCAGCATTTT. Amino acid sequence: CASRQGSHQPQHF.

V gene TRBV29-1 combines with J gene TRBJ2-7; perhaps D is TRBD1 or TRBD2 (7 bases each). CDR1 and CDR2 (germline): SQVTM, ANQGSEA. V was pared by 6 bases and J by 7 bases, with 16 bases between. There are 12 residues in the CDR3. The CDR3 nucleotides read TGCAGCGTGGGGGAGGGGGCGAAAGAGCAGTACTTC. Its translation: CSVGEGAKEQYF.

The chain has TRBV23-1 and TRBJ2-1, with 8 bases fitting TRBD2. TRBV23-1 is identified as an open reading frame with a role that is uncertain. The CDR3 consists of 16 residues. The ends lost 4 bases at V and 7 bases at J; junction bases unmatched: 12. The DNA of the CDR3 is TGCGCCAGCAGTCGTCCCGTGGGACTAGGGTTGAATGAGCAGTTCTTC. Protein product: CASSRPVGLGLNEQFF.

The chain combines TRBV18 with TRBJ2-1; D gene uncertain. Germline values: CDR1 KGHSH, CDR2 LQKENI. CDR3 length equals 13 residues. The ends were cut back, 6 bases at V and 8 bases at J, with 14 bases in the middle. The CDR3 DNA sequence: TGTGCCAGCTCCCCAGGTACCGAGCATGAGCAGTTCTTC. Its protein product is CASSPGTEHEQFF. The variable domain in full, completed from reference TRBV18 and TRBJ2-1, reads NAGVMQNPRHLVRRRGQEARLRCSPMKGHSHVYWYRQLPEEGLKFMVYLQKENIIDESGMPKERFSAEFPKEGPSILRIQQVVRGDSAAYFCASSPGTEHEQFFGPGTRLTVL.

The CDR3 loop is CASSQGGAGRQTQYF. In DNA form, the CDR3 reads TGTGCCAGCAGCCAAGGGGGGGCAGGACGGCAGACCCAGTACTTC. J is TRBJ2-5 and V is TRBV14; D may correspond to TRBD1 or TRBD2 (6 bases each). Germline values: CDR1 SGHDN, CDR2 FVKESK. The CDR3 has 15 amino acids. V was trimmed by 1 base and J by 6 bases, leaving 15 bases between them.

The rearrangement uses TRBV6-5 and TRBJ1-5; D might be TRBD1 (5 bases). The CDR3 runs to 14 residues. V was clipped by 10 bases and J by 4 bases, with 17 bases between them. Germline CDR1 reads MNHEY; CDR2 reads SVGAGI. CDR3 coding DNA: TGTGCCACTCAAGGTGGGGGTCGGAATCAGCCCCAGCATTTT. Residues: CATQGGGRNQPQHF.

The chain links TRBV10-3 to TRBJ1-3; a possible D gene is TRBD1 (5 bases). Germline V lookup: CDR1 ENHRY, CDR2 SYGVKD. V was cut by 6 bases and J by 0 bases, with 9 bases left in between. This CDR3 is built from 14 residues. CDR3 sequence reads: CAIRPDSSGNTIYF. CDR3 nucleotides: TGTGCCATCAGGCCCGACAGCTCTGGAAACACCATATATTTT.

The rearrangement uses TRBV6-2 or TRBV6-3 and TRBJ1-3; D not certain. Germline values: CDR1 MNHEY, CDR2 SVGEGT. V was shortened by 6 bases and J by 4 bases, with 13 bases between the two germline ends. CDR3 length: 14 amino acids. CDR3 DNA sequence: TGTGCCAGCAGCGCTCGTTGGGGAGGAAACACCATATATTTT. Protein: CASSARWGGNTIYF.

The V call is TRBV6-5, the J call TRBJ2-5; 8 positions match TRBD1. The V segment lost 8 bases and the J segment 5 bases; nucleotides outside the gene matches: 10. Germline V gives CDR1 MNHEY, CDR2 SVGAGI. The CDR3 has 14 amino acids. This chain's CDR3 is CASPRTGTGETQYF. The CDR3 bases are TGTGCCAGCCCCAGGACAGGGACGGGGGAGACCCAGTACTTC.

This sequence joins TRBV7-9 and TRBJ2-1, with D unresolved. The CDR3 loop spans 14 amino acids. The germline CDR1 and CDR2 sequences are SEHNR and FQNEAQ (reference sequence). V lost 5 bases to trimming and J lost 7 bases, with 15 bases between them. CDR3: CASSPPEHRNEQFF. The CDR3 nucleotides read TGTGCCAGCAGCCCACCTGAACATAGGAATGAGCAGTTCTTC.

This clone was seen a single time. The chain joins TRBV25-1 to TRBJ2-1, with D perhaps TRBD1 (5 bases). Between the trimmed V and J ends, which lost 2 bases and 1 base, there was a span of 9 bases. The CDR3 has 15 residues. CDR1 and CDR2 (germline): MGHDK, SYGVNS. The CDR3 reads CASSEQGPSYNEQFF. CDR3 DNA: TGTGCCAGCAGTGAACAGGGCCCTTCCTACAATGAGCAGTTCTTC. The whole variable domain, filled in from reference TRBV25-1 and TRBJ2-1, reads EADIYQTPRYLVIGTGKKITLECSQTMGHDKMYWYQQDPGMELHLIHYSYGVNSTEKGDLSSESTVSRIRTEHFPLTLESARPSHTSQYLCASSEQGPSYNEQFFGPGTRLTVL.

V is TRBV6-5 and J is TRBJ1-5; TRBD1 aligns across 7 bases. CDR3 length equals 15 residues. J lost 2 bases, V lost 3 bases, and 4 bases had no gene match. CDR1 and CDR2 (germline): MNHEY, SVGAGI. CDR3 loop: CASSYKGARNQPQHF. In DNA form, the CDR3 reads TGTGCCAGCAGTTATAAGGGGGCCCGCAATCAGCCCCAGCATTTT.

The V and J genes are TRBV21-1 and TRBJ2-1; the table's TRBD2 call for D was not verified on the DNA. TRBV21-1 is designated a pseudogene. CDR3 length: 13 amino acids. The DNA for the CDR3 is TGTGCCAGCAGCATGACCAGCGGGAATGAGCAGTTCTTC. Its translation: CASSMTSGNEQFF.

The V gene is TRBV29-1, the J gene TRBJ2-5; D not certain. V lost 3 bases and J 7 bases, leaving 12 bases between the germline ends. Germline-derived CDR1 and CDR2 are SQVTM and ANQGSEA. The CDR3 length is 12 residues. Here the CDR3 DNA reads TGCAGCGTTGATATCACCCGAGGGACCCAGTACTTC. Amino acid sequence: CSVDITRGTQYF.